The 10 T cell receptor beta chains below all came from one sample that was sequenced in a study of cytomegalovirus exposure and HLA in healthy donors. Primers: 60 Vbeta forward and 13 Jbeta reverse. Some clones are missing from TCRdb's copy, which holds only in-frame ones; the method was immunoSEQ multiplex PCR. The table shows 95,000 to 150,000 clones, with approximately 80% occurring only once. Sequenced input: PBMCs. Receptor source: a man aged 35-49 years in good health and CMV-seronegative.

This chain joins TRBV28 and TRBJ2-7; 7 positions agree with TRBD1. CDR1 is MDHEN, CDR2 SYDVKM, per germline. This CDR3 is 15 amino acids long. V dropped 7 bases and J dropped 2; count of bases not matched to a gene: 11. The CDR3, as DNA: TGTGCCAGCACGGAACAGGGGCGGATCCCCTACGAGCAGTACTTC. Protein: CASTEQGRIPYEQYF.

The CDR3 nucleotides read TGTGCCAGCAGCTTACTAGCGGGAGGAGAGACCCAGTACTTC. This codes for CASSLLAGGETQYF. The J gene is TRBJ2-5, the V gene TRBV7-2; TRBD2 aligns across 11 bases. The trim removed 2 bases at V and 4 bases at J, leaving 0 bases unmatched. The germline CDR1 and CDR2 sequences are SGHTA and FQGNSA. This CDR3 is built from 14 residues.

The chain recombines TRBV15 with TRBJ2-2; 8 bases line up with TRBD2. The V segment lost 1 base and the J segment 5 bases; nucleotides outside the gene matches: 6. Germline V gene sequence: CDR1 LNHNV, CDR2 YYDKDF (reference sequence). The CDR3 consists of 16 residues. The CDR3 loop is CATSRAPGLVTGELFF. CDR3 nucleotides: TGTGCCACCAGCAGAGCTCCGGGACTAGTAACCGGGGAGCTGTTTTTT. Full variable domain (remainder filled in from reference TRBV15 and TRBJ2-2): DAMVIQNPRYQVTQFGKPVTLSCSQTLNHNVMYWYQQKSSQAPKLLFHYYDKDFNNEADTPDNFQSRRPNTSFCFLDIRSPGLGDTAMYLCATSRAPGLVTGELFFGEGSRLTVL.

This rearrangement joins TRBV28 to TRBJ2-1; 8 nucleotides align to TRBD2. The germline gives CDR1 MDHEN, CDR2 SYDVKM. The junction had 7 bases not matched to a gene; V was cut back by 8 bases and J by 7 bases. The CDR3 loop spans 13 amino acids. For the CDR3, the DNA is TGTGCCAGCCAGCGGGAGACCGAGAATGAGCAGTTCTTC. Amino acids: CASQRETENEQFF.

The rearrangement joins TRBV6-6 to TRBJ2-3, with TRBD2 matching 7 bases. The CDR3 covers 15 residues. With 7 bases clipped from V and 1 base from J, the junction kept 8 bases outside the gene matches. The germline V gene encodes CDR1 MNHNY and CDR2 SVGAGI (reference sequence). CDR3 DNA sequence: TGTGCCAGCATTTGGGGGGGAGGAGGCACAGATACGCAGTATTTT. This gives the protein CASIWGGGGTDTQYF.

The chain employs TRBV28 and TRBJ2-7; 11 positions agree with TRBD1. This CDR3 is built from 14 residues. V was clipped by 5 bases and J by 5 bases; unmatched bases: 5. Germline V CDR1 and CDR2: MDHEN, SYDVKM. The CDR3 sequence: CASSGPGQGDEQYF. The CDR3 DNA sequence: TGTGCCAGCAGTGGGCCGGGACAGGGGGACGAGCAGTACTTC.

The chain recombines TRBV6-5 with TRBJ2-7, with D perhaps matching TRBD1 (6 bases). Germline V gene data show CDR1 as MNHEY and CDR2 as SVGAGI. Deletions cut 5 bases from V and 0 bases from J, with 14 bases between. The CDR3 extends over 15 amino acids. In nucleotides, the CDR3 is TGTGCCAGCAGTAAACAGGGTCCAGTCTCCTACGAGCAGTACTTC. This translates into CASSKQGPVSYEQYF.

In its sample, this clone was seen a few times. The CDR3 DNA reads TGCGCCAGCAGCCGCGAACCGGGACAGAGACGAAGGAGAAACACCATATATTTT. Protein sequence: CASSREPGQRRRRNTIYF. This chain joins TRBV4-3 and TRBJ1-3; 7 bases align to TRBD1. In germline, CDR1 is LGHNA, CDR2 YSLEER. V was clipped by 4 bases and J by 5 bases; unmatched bases: 17. The CDR3 covers 18 residues.

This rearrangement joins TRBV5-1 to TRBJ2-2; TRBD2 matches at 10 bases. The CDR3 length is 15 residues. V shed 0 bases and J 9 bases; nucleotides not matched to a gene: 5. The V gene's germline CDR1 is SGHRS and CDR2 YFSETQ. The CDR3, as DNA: TGCGCCAGCAGCTTGGAGGCTAGCGGGAGCCGGGAGCTGTTTTTT. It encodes CASSLEASGSRELFF. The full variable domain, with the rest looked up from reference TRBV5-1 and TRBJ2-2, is KAGVTQTPRYLIKTRGQQVTLSCSPISGHRSVSWYQQTPGQGLQFLFEYFSETQRNKGNFPGRFSGRQFSNSRSEMNVSTLELGDSALYLCASSLEASGSRELFFGEGSRLTVL.

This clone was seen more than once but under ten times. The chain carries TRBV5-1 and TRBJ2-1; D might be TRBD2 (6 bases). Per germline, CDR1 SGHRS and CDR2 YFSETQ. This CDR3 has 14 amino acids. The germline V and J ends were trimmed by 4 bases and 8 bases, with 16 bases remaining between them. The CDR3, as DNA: TGCGCCAGCAGCAATAGCGGTGCGGGATATGAGCAGTTCTTC. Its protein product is CASSNSGAGYEQFF.